These 22 T cell receptor beta chains came from one sample sequenced in a study of blood T cell repertoires in COVID-19. The assay was immunoSEQ multiplex PCR, and TCRdb's table has in-frame clones only and misses some. The repertoire holds roughly 220,000 clones, with 80% as singletons. Sequenced sample: peripheral blood. The receptors here all came from a woman in her 70s with acute or convalescent COVID-19.

The chain combines TRBV7-8 with TRBJ1-6; 9 bases agree with TRBD1. The CDR3 is 16 amino acids. V dropped 4 bases and J dropped 11; count of bases not matched to a gene: 12. Per germline, CDR1 SGHVS and CDR2 FQNEAQ. For the CDR3, the DNA is TGTGCCAGCAGCTGGTCCACACAGGGGGCAACGGCACCCCTCCACTTT. Translated: CASSWSTQGATAPLHF. The whole variable domain, filled in from reference TRBV7-8 and TRBJ1-6, reads GAGVSQSPRYKVAKRGQDVALRCDPISGHVSLFWYQQALGQGPEFLTYFQNEAQLDKSGLPSDRFFAERPEGSVSTLKIQRTQQEDSAVYLCASSWSTQGATAPLHFGNGTRLTVT.

The gene calls are TRBV6-1 and TRBJ2-6; no clear D. V shed 4 bases and J shed 0 bases, with 10 bases lying between them. The CDR3 consists of 16 residues. Germline V gene data show CDR1 as MNHNS and CDR2 as SASEGT. The CDR3 sequence: CASSGRLSSGANVLTF. The CDR3 DNA reads TGTGCCAGCAGTGGGAGACTCAGCTCTGGGGCCAACGTCCTGACTTTC.

CDR3 sequence: CASGTYEQYF. CDR3 sequence (DNA): TGTGCCAGCGGCACCTACGAGCAGTACTTC. J is TRBJ2-7 and V is TRBV2; D ambiguous. Germline V gene sequence: CDR1 SNHLY, CDR2 FYNNEI. V lost 8 bases, J lost 2 bases, and 4 bases lay in between. The CDR3 is 10 residues long.

V gene TRBV23-1 combines with J gene TRBJ2-5; TRBD2 aligns across 14 bases. TRBV23-1 is designated an ORF whose function remains uncertain. V was clipped by 3 bases and J by 4 bases; unmatched bases: 7. The CDR3 length is 17 residues. Here the CDR3 DNA reads TGCGCCAGCAGTCATCTCAGGACTAGCGGGAGGAGAGAGACCCAGTACTTC. Translation: CASSHLRTSGRRETQYF.

The chain couples TRBV19 to TRBJ1-3; no clear D. The germline gives CDR1 LNHDA, CDR2 SQIVND (reference sequence). The length of the CDR3 is 16 residues. The V gene lost 3 bases and the J gene lost 2 bases, with 14 bases spanning the gap. The DNA for the CDR3 is TGTGCCAGTAGTATCTCTCCGACGGGGACTGGAAACACCATATATTTT. This codes for CASSISPTGTGNTIYF.

The rearrangement uses TRBV2 and TRBJ2-2; D gene unclear. From germline, CDR1 is SNHLY and CDR2 FYNNEI. There are 12 residues in the CDR3. V was pared by 4 bases and J by 3 bases, with 3 bases between. The CDR3 here is CASSADTGELFF. In DNA form, the CDR3 reads TGTGCCAGCAGTGCAGACACCGGGGAGCTGTTTTTT. Variable domain in full (rest from reference TRBV2 and TRBJ2-2): EPEVTQTPSHQVTQMGQEVILRCVPISNHLYFYWYRQILGQKVEFLVSFYNNEISEKSEIFDDQFSVERPDGSNFTLKIRSTKLEDSAMYFCASSADTGELFFGEGSRLTVL.

This chain connects TRBV7-7 to TRBJ2-5; 8 nucleotides match TRBD1. V lost 1 base, J lost 4 bases, and 8 bases stayed unmatched. The V gene's germline CDR1 is SSHAT and CDR2 FNYEAQ (reference sequence). The CDR3 totals 16 residues. In DNA form, the CDR3 reads TGTGCCAGCAGCTTAGGGGGCTCACAGGGGGGAGAGACCCAGTACTTC. Its translation is CASSLGGSQGGETQYF.

The chain combines TRBV30 with TRBJ2-5, with 9 bases fitting TRBD2. J was trimmed by 5 bases and V by 0 bases; bases with no gene match: 4. The CDR3 contains 14 residues. From germline, CDR1 is GTSNPN and CDR2 SVGIG (reference sequence). CDR3 bases: TGTGCCTGGAGTGTAAGCGGGAGGTTGGAGACCCAGTACTTC. As protein: CAWSVSGRLETQYF.

This clone was seen a single time. V usage is TRBV5-4 and J usage is TRBJ2-5; TRBD1 aligns across 8 bases. CDR3 length: 16 amino acids. Germline V CDR1 and CDR2: SGHNT, YYREEE (reference sequence). Unmatched junction bases numbered 10, after V lost 4 bases and J lost 2 bases. The CDR3 sequence is CASSLPPGQAQETQYF. The CDR3 nucleotides are TGTGCCAGCAGCCTACCTCCGGGACAGGCGCAAGAGACCCAGTACTTC. The whole variable domain, filled in from reference TRBV5-4 and TRBJ2-5, reads ETGVTQSPTHLIKTRGQQVTLRCSSQSGHNTVSWYQQALGQGPQFIFQYYREEENGRGNFPPRFSGLQFPNYSSELNVNALELDDSALYLCASSLPPGQAQETQYFGPGTRLLVL.

The chain recombines TRBV13 with TRBJ2-7; 9 bases fit TRBD2. V gave up 1 base and J gave up 3 bases; unmatched junction bases: 7. Germline V CDR1 and CDR2: PRHDT, FYEKMQ (reference sequence). The CDR3 is 16 residues long. Here the CDR3 reads CASSLVGAGGVYEQYF. The CDR3 nucleotides read TGTGCCAGCAGCTTAGTAGGGGCGGGAGGGGTCTACGAGCAGTACTTC.

Written as DNA, the CDR3 is TGTGCCAGCAGTAAGACAGGGAGAGATACGCAGTATTTT. Translating it yields CASSKTGRDTQYF. This rearrangement joins TRBV6-5 to TRBJ2-3, with 7 bases identical to TRBD1. The V and J ends lost 5 bases and 5 bases, in that order; junction bases with no gene match: 4. The CDR3 has 13 residues. Per the germline V gene, CDR1 is MNHEY and CDR2 is SVGAGI.

V is TRBV15 and J is TRBJ2-1; 9 positions match TRBD1. V trimming: 6 bases; J trimming: 5 bases; junction bases outside the gene matches: 14. There are 17 residues in the CDR3. CDR1 and CDR2 from the germline V gene are LNHNV and YYDKDF (reference sequence). CDR3 region: CATSYARGTGWNNEQFF. For the CDR3, the DNA is TGTGCCACCAGTTACGCTCGGGGGACAGGGTGGAACAATGAGCAGTTCTTC.

The rearrangement links TRBV28 to TRBJ2-1, with TRBD2 matching over 10 bases. The CDR3 runs to 16 residues. V was pared by 3 bases and J by 6 bases, with 8 bases of the junction left unmatched. Germline V gene lookup returns CDR1 MDHEN and CDR2 SYDVKM. CDR3 loop: CASSLSSGGGGNEQFF. The CDR3 region has the DNA TGTGCCAGCAGTTTGTCTAGCGGGGGTGGGGGCAATGAGCAGTTCTTC.

This clone has a single count. The rearrangement uses TRBV5-5 and TRBJ2-7; a possible D gene is TRBD1 (6 bases). The V gene lost 4 bases and the J gene lost 6 bases, with 17 bases spanning the gap. The CDR3 spans 14 residues. Germline lookup yields CDR1 SGHKS and CDR2 YYEKEE (reference sequence). CDR3 in amino acids: CASSNYRVVSEQYF. The DNA of the CDR3 is TGTGCCAGCAGCAACTACAGGGTAGTCAGCGAGCAGTACTTC.

This chain joins TRBV5-1 and TRBJ2-1, with 10 bases identical to TRBD2. The junction had 9 bases not matched to a gene; V was cut back by 5 bases and J by 7 bases. This CDR3 is 15 amino acids long. The V gene's germline CDR1 is SGHRS and CDR2 YFSETQ. Written as DNA, the CDR3 is TGCGCCAGCAGGTACCAAGCGGGAGGGAAGAATGAGCAGTTCTTC. It is translated as CASRYQAGGKNEQFF.

The chain has TRBV5-1 and TRBJ2-5; the match to TRBD1 covers 10 bases. Germline trimming cut 2 bases from V and 5 bases from J; bases unmatched to any gene: 6. CDR3 length: 15 amino acids. Germline-derived CDR1 and CDR2 are SGHRS and YFSETQ. The CDR3 sequence is CASSLGQGDRETQYF. DNA for the CDR3: TGCGCCAGCAGCTTAGGACAGGGGGACAGGGAGACCCAGTACTTC.

The rearrangement uses TRBV13 and TRBJ2-1, with TRBD2 as a possible D gene (6 bases). The CDR3 has 14 amino acids. V lost 0 bases to trimming and J lost 7 bases, with 10 bases between them. Germline V gene data show CDR1 as PRHDT and CDR2 as FYEKMQ (reference sequence). CDR3 DNA sequence: TGTGCCAGCAGCTTAGGAGCGGGTTGGAATGAGCAGTTCTTC. It codes for CASSLGAGWNEQFF.

This chain connects TRBV6-5 to TRBJ2-2, with D perhaps TRBD1 (6 bases). Trimming took 10 bases from V and 5 from J, leaving 20 bases between them. This CDR3 comprises 15 residues. CDR1 MNHEY and CDR2 SVGAGI come from the germline V gene. The CDR3 loop reads CATTAIQGSTGELFF. As DNA, the CDR3 is TGTGCCACCACGGCGATACAGGGATCTACCGGGGAGCTGTTTTTT.

The chain employs TRBV29-1 and TRBJ2-7; a weak D match, TRBD1 (6 bases). Trimming shortened V by 6 bases and J by 2 bases, and 14 bases separated the two germline ends. This CDR3 region has 13 residues. Germline loops: CDR1 SQVTM, CDR2 ANQGSEA. For the CDR3, the DNA is TGCAGCGTAACTACAGGGAGCACCTACGAGCAGTACTTC. Protein product: CSVTTGSTYEQYF.

The J gene is TRBJ1-1, the V gene TRBV19; 9 bases map to TRBD1. V shed 5 bases and J 2 bases; nucleotides not matched to a gene: 9. This CDR3 comprises 16 residues. Germline V gene lookup returns CDR1 LNHDA and CDR2 SQIVND (reference sequence). The CDR3 DNA reads as TGTGCCAGTAGTGCCCTAGACAGGGGGATTAACACTGAAGCTTTCTTT. It translates to CASSALDRGINTEAFF. Looking up the rest from reference TRBV19 and TRBJ1-1 gives the full variable domain: DGGITQSPKYLFRKEGQNVTLSCEQNLNHDAMYWYRQDPGQGLRLIYYSQIVNDFQKGDIAEGYSVSREKKESFPLTVTSAQKNPTAFYLCASSALDRGINTEAFFGQGTRLTVV.

The rearrangement links TRBV10-1 to TRBJ1-1; D is ambiguous. V lost 2 bases and J 2 bases, leaving 9 bases between the germline ends. Per germline, CDR1 WNHNN and CDR2 SYGVQD (reference sequence). The CDR3 totals 14 residues. CDR3 sequence reads: CASSESGFNTEAFF. CDR3 bases: TGCGCCAGCAGTGAGAGCGGTTTTAACACTGAAGCTTTCTTT.

The rearrangement uses TRBV7-9 and TRBJ1-5; 8 bases line up with TRBD1. With V trimmed by 5 bases and J by 5 bases, 8 bases remained unmatched. Germline CDR1 reads SEHNR; CDR2 reads FQNEAQ (reference sequence). This CDR3 is built from 15 residues. The CDR3 reads CASSKDRAGDQPQHF. The CDR3 DNA sequence: TGTGCCAGCAGCAAGGACAGGGCCGGCGATCAGCCCCAGCATTTT.